This T cell receptor beta chain came from a study of T-cell reconstitution after alpha-beta-depleted transplantation in children. The authors prepared the TCRbeta library with unique molecular identifiers. In TCRdb, the PCR reads were re-called with MiXCR into one record per CDR3 protein. The sample includes 230,000 or so distinct CDR3 sequences, 9.7% seen only once; the top ten take around 5.1%. V was clipped by 5 bases and J by 0 bases; unmatched bases: 5. The CDR3 has 16 residues. This clonotype was seen ten or more times. This sequence originates from a human donor who donated a stem cell graft to a child with SCID. The chain combines TRBV12-3 or TRBV12-4 with TRBJ1-3, with 9 bases lining up with TRBD1. Sequencing used PBMCs from the stem cell graft donor, obtained from the stem cell graft. This chain's CDR3 is CASSRTGVDSGNTIYF. For the CDR3, the DNA is TGTGCCAGCAGTCGGACAGGGGTCGACTCTGGAAACACCATATATTTT.